Listed here are 4 T cell receptor beta chains from one sample, sequenced in a study of T cell responses to AZD1222 COVID-19 vaccine. Profiled with immunoSEQ multiplex PCR; TCRdb holds only in-frame clones, not every one. The sample includes around 100,000 clones, about nine tenths of them seen just once. The input for sequencing was peripheral blood, taken on day 0 of AZD1222 vaccination. These receptors came from an adult in good health.

The chain is built from TRBV28 and TRBJ2-7; no reliable D call. The length of the CDR3 is 12 residues. The germline V gene encodes CDR1 MDHEN and CDR2 SYDVKM. The V and J ends lost 2 bases and 4 bases respectively, with 6 bases between them. The CDR3 DNA follows: TGTGCCAGCAGTTTAAAGCGTTACGAGCAGTACTTC. Amino acids: CASSLKRYEQYF.

V usage is TRBV10-2 and J usage is TRBJ2-7; D is unresolved. This CDR3 is built from 15 residues. Trimming left V 2 bases short and J 5 bases short, with 16 bases between. The germline V gene encodes CDR1 WSHSY and CDR2 SAAADI. The CDR3 loop is CASSEGIRVTHEQYF. For the CDR3, the DNA is TGCGCCAGCAGTGAGGGTATAAGGGTTACCCACGAGCAGTACTTC.

The chain links TRBV6-4 to TRBJ2-1; TRBD2 matches at 9 bases. V was clipped by 3 bases and J by 6 bases; unmatched bases: 6. This CDR3 is 15 amino acids long. CDR1 and CDR2 from the germline V gene are MRHNA and SNTAGT. The DNA for the CDR3 is TGTGCCAGCAGTGAAGTAGCGGGAGAGGCCAATGAGCAGTTCTTC. It encodes CASSEVAGEANEQFF.

The V gene is TRBV19, the J gene TRBJ2-5; 10 bases agree with TRBD2. The V gene's germline CDR1 is LNHDA and CDR2 SQIVND (reference sequence). The V gene end was trimmed by 0 bases and the J gene end by 5 bases; junction bases not matched to a gene: 3. The CDR3 contains 15 residues. The CDR3 bases are TGTGCCAGTAGTATAGATCTAGCGGGAGCTGAGACCCAGTACTTC. Translated: CASSIDLAGAETQYF.